Shown below are 5 T cell receptor beta chains from a single sample sequenced in a study of cytomegalovirus exposure and HLA in healthy donors. A multiplex PCR was run with 60 Vbeta primers and 13 Jbeta primers. Some clones are missing from TCRdb's copy, which holds only in-frame ones; the method was immunoSEQ multiplex PCR. In the table there are 150,000 to 200,000 clones, more than 70% of which are singletons. The source material was PBMCs. Receptors were obtained from a girl aged 5-17 years in good health and CMV-seronegative.

V usage is TRBV5-3 and J usage is TRBJ1-4, with 8 bases that match TRBD1. TRBV5-3 is an ORF for which the function is uncertain. This CDR3 is 14 amino acids long. The V and J ends lost 4 bases and 7 bases, in that order; junction bases with no gene match: 6. The DNA of the CDR3 is TGTGCCAGAAGCACCGACAGGGGAGGTGAAAAACTGTTTTTT. It specifies CARSTDRGGEKLFF.

The rearrangement links TRBV6-5 to TRBJ1-2; 7 bases fit TRBD1. This CDR3 spans 11 amino acids. CDR1 and CDR2 (germline): MNHEY, SVGAGI. V trimming: 2 bases; J trimming: 14 bases; junction bases outside the gene matches: 5. The CDR3 sequence is CASSYGSGQTF. As DNA, the CDR3 is TGTGCCAGCAGTTACGGCTCGGGACAGACCTTC.

The gene calls are TRBV13 and TRBJ2-1, with 12 bases identical to TRBD2. The CDR3 has 16 amino acids. J was trimmed by 7 bases and V by 3 bases; bases with no gene match: 7. Germline V CDR1 and CDR2: PRHDT, FYEKMQ (reference sequence). The CDR3 loop is CASSLIPSGGGNEQFF. DNA of the CDR3: TGTGCCAGCAGCTTGATCCCTAGCGGGGGGGGGAATGAGCAGTTCTTC.

This clone was detected a few times. The chain links TRBV7-2 to TRBJ1-2, with 7 bases identical to TRBD1. The CDR3 extends over 14 amino acids. V was pared by 2 bases and J by 8 bases, with 8 bases of the junction left unmatched. Germline V gene sequence: CDR1 SGHTA, CDR2 FQGNSA. Here the CDR3 reads CASSLSVTGSGYTF. The CDR3 DNA is TGTGCCAGCAGCTTATCTGTGACAGGGAGCGGCTACACCTTC.

This rearrangement joins TRBV5-6 to TRBJ2-3, with 9 bases matching TRBD2. CDR1 is SGHDT, CDR2 YYEEEE, per germline. The CDR3 is made up of 17 amino acids. With V trimmed by 4 bases and J by 2 bases, 11 bases remained unmatched. DNA of the CDR3: TGTGCCAGCAGCATGACCGGGACTAGCATGGTCACAGATACGCAGTATTTT. Residues: CASSMTGTSMVTDTQYF.